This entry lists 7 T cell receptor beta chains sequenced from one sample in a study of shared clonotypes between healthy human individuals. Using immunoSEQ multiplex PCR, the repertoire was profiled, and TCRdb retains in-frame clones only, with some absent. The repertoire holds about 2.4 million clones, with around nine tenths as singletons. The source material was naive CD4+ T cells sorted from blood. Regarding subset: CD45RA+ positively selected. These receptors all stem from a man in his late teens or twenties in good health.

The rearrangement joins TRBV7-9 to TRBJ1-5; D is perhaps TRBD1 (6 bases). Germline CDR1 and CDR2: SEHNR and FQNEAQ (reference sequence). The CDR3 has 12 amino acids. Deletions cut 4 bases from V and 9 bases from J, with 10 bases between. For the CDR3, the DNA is TGTGCCAGCAGCTCGGGGGCCCGGCCCCAGCATTTT. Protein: CASSSGARPQHF. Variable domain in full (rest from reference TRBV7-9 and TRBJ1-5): DTGVSQNPRHKITKRGQNVTFRCDPISEHNRLYWYRQTLGQGPEFLTYFQNEAQLEKSRLLSDRFSAERPKGSFSTLEIQRTEQGDSAMYLCASSSGARPQHFGDGTRLSIL.

The CDR3 protein is CASSQGGVNTEAFF. The CDR3 DNA reads TGCGCCAGCAGCCAAGGCGGTGTGAACACTGAAGCTTTCTTT. The chain carries TRBV4-1 and TRBJ1-1; D is undetermined. Germline CDR1 reads MGHRA; CDR2 reads YSYEKL. The length of the CDR3 is 14 residues. Trimming left V 1 base short and J 0 bases short, with 6 bases between.

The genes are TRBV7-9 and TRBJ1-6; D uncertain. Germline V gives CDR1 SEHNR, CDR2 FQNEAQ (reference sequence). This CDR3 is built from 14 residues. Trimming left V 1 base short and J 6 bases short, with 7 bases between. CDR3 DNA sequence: TGTGCCAGCAGCTTAGGGGCGTTTAATTCACCCCTCCACTTT. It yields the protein CASSLGAFNSPLHF.

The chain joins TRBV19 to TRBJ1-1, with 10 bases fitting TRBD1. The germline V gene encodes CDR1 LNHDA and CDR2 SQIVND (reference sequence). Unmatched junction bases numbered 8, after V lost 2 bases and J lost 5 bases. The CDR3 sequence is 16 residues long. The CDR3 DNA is TGTGCCAGTAGTATACGGACAGGGGGGGGACTAACTGAAGCTTTCTTT. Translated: CASSIRTGGGLTEAFF.

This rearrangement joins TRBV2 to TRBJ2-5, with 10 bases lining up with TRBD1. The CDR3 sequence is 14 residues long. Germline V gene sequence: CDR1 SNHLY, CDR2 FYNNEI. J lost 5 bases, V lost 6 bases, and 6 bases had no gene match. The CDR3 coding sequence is TGTGCCAGCAGAAGGGACAGGGGATCGGAGACCCAGTACTTC. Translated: CASRRDRGSETQYF.

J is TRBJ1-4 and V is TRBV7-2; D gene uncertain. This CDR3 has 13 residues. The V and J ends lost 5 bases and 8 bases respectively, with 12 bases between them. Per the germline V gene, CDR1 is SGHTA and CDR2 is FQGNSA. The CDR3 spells CASSAPTGEKLFF. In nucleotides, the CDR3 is TGTGCCAGCAGCGCCCCTACCGGGGAAAAACTGTTTTTT.

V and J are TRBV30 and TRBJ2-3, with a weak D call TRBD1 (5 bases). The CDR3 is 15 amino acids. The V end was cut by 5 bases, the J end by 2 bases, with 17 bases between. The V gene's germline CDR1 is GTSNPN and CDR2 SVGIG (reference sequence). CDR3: CAWDKGVGPTDTQYF. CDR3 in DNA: TGTGCCTGGGATAAAGGGGTGGGTCCCACAGATACGCAGTATTTT.